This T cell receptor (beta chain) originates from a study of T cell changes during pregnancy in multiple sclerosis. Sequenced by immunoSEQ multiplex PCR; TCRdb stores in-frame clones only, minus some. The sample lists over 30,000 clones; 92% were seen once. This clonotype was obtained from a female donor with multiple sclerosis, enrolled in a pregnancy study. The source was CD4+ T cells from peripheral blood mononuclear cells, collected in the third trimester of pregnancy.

DNA of the CDR3: TGTGCCAGCAGTGGATACAGGGGGACGAACACTGAAGCTTTCTTT. Amino acid sequence: CASSGYRGTNTEAFF. The V gene is TRBV2, the J gene TRBJ1-1, with TRBD1 matching over 8 bases. Looked up from germline, CDR1 is SNHLY and CDR2 is FYNNEI. The CDR3 length is 15 residues. The V and J ends lost 4 bases and 1 base, in that order; junction bases with no gene match: 5.